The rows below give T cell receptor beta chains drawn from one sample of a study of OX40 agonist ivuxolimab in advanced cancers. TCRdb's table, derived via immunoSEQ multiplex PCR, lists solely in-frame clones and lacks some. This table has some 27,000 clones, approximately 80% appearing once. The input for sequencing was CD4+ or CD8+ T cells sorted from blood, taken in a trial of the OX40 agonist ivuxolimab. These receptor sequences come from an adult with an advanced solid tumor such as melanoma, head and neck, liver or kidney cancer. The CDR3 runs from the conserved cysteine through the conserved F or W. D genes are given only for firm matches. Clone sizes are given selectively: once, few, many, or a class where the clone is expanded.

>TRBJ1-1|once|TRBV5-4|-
TGTGCCAGCAGCTTGGGGGTGAACACTGAAGCTTTCTTT
CASSLGVNTEAFF
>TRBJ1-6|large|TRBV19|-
TGTGCCAGTAGTGTCGGGGTTGGATCACCCCTCCACTTT
CASSVGVGSPLHF
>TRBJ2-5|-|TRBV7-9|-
TGTGCCAGCAGCTCCAGGACGGATGCGACCCAGTACTTC
CASSSRTDATQYF
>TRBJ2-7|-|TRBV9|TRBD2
TGTGCCAGCAGCGTCAGCGGGGGGTACGAGCAGTACTTC
CASSVSGGYEQYF
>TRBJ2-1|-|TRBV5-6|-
TGTGCCAGCAGCTTGGCTAACAGGGTAAATGAGCAGTTCTTC
CASSLANRVNEQFF
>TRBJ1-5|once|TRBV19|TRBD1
TGTGCCAGTAGTATGGGGGCAGGGGGCCCCTGGCCCCAGCATTTT
CASSMGAGGPWPQHF
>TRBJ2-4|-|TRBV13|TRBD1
TGTGCCAGCAGCGGACAGGAAAACATTCAGTACTTC
CASSGQENIQYF
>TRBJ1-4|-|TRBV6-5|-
TGTGCCAGCAGTTACTCGAAGGGGGGAAAACTGTTTTTT
CASSYSKGGKLFF
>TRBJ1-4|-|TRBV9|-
TGTGCCAGCAGCGTAGAAGGGGCCCCTGCAACTAATGAAAAACTGTTTTTT
CASSVEGAPATNEKLFF
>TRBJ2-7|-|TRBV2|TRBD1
TGTGCCAGCAGCCCGGACAGGGGCCTTTACGAGCAGTACTTC
CASSPDRGLYEQYF
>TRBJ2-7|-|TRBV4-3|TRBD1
TGCGCCAGCAGCCAAAAGGGGGACAGTTGGGAAGAGCAGTACTTC
CASSQKGDSWEEQYF
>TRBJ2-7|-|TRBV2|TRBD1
TGTGCCAGCACGCAGGGGGCTATCGAGCAGTACTTC
CASTQGAIEQYF
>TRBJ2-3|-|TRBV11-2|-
TGTGCCAGCAGCGGGGTGGAGGCCTATACGCAGTATTTT
CASSGVEAYTQYF
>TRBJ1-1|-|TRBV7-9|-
TGTGCCAGCAGCTTAGCCGATACGGACAGAAACACTGAAGCTTTCTTT
CASSLADTDRNTEAFF
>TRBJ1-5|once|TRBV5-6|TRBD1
TGTGCCAGCAGCCCAGGACAGGGAAATCAGCCCCAGCATTTT
CASSPGQGNQPQHF
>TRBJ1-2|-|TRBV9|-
TGTGCCAGCAGCACCCCCCCTAACTATGGCTACACCTTC
CASSTPPNYGYTF
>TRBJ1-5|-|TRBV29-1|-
TGCAGAGGTACGGATAGCAATCAGCCCCAGCATTTT
CRGTDSNQPQHF
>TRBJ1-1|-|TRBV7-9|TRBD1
TGTGCCAGCAGCTTAGGGGACAGGGCCTACACTGAAGCTTTCTTT
CASSLGDRAYTEAFF
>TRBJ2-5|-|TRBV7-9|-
TGTGCCAGTAGACAGAGGGGATCCCAAGAGACCCAGTACTTC
CASRQRGSQETQYF
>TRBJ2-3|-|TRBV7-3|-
TGTGCCAGCAGCTTGATCGGCCTGAGCACAGATACGCAGTATTTT
CASSLIGLSTDTQYF
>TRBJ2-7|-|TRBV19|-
TGTGCCAGTAGTATCACACAGGGACCGGCTGAGCAGTACTTC
CASSITQGPAEQYF
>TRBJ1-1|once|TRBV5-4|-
TGTGCCAGCTTGTCGGGGGGGTCCCCTCTCTCTGAAGCTTTCTTT
CASLSGGSPLSEAFF
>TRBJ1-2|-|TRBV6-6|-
TGTGCCAGCAGTCCGGAACCTAACTATGGCTACACCTTC
CASSPEPNYGYTF
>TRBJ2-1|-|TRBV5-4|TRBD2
TGTGCCAGCAGCCTAGGACTAAGCGGGGCACTTAATGAGCAGTTCTTC
CASSLGLSGALNEQFF